This T cell receptor (beta chain) was captured by sequencing in a study of multiple sclerosis patients with progressive multifocal leukoencephalopathy. Overall study results and limits: Lower normalized Shannon entropy suggested reduced TRB diversity in most PML patients. Findings may reflect JC virus infection or just general immunocompromise.

Specified time point: time of PML onset. Natalizumab-treated patients developed PML between roughly 16 and 60 months into natalizumab therapy. Some clones are missing from TCRdb's copy, which holds only in-frame ones; the method was immunoSEQ multiplex PCR. Among 30,000 or so clones, about 90% were seen once, and the ten largest hold around 3.1%. V lost 4 bases and J lost 7, with 11 bases in between. CDR3 length: 13 residues. The germline gives CDR1 MNHEY, CDR2 SVGAGI. This clone was detected only once. What it binds is unknown. The sequence was obtained from a human donor with progressive multifocal leukoencephalopathy. The chain combines TRBV6-5 with TRBJ1-5, with no clear D. The sequencing used PBMCs, collected from a patient treated with natalizumab. The CDR3, as DNA: TGTGCCAGCAGTTGGGGTATTAACCAGCCCCAGCATTTT. It codes for CASSWGINQPQHF.